The entry that follows covers one T cell receptor (beta chain) sequence. This entry comes from a study of radiation and T cells in renal cell carcinoma. The repertoire was sequenced with immunoSEQ multiplex PCR; TCRdb's copy has only in-frame clones and lacks some. The sample records around 21,000 clones, about half being singletons. The treatment was: 15 Gy SBRT to primary tumor, nephrectomy 4 weeks later. Germline values: CDR1 SGHVS, CDR2 FNYEAQ. V lost 5 bases, J lost 8 bases, and 14 bases stayed unmatched. The CDR3 runs to 16 residues. The chain is built from TRBV7-6 and TRBJ1-1, with 10 positions matching TRBD1. The sequences come from tumor tissue, collected from a patient whose treatment included radiotherapy and nephrectomy. The receptor was derived from a woman aged 45-65 years with renal cell carcinoma. Here the CDR3 reads CASSPRQGAASAEAFF. In nucleotides, the CDR3 is TGTGCCAGCAGCCCGAGACAGGGGGCAGCCTCGGCCGAAGCTTTCTTT.